Listed below are T cell receptor beta chains from one sample, sequenced in a study of T-cell reconstitution after alpha-beta-depleted transplantation in children. TCRdb reprocessed the PCR reads with MiXCR, giving one entry per CDR3 protein. The table has hundreds of thousands of distinct CDR3 sequences, 9.9% seen once. This material consisted of PBMCs from the stem cell graft donor, taken from the stem cell graft. These TCRs come from a human donor who donated a stem cell graft to a child with SCID. The conserved cysteine and the conserved F or W are not part of the CDR3 here. The order of the fields is clone size, D gene, V gene, J gene, CDR3 protein. D genes are given only for firm matches. Not every row has a clone size; where given, it reads once, few, many or a size class.

>few|TRBD1|TRBV5-1|TRBJ2-3
ASSSSSRQGATDTQY
>.|.|TRBV5-1|TRBJ2-7
ASSLSLETYEQY
>.|.|TRBV18|TRBJ2-2
SSSPIFTGELF
>few|.|TRBV6-1|TRBJ2-3
ALQQGFGTDTQY
>.|TRBD1|TRBV5-6|TRBJ2-2
ASSLVLGTGGLTGELF
>once|TRBD1|TRBV6-2/TRBV6-3|TRBJ2-1
ASSYPDRVVYNEQF
>few|.|TRBV3-1|TRBJ1-1
ASSAVGGTAEAF
>.|TRBD1|TRBV12-3/TRBV12-4|TRBJ2-1
ASSFLDRATYEQF
>.|TRBD1|TRBV4-1|TRBJ2-7
ASSQEDGTGYEQY
>.|.|TRBV21-1|TRBJ2-7
ASSKFGKEQY
>.|.|TRBV18|TRBJ2-1
ASSSDRYNEQF
>.|.|TRBV6-1|TRBJ1-1
ASRGPLNTEAF
>.|TRBD2|TRBV6-5|TRBJ2-2
ASSYLSGRNTGELF
>.|.|TRBV9|TRBJ2-5
ASSSQGGQETQY
>few|TRBD2|TRBV4-1|TRBJ2-5
ASSQSGGPRETQY
>few|.|TRBV27|TRBJ1-5
ASSWGVGRPQH
>.|.|TRBV5-6|TRBJ1-5
ASSLDRANQPQH
>.|.|TRBV6-5|TRBJ2-1
ASSPTPMVPGQF